The rows below give T cell receptor beta chains drawn from one sample of a study of neurological immune-mediated disorders. Via MiXCR, TCRdb re-called the 5' RACE reads, giving one row per CDR3 protein. The data hold 70,000 to 95,000 distinct CDR3 sequences, with roughly an eighth observed a single time. Sequences were obtained from PBMCs. These receptors all come from a woman in her 50s in good health. Each CDR3 is given with its conserved first and last residue. The D gene is left open where the match is weak. Size tells how often a clone was seen (once, few, many) or the class of an expanded clone, and some rows leave it out.

j_call	clone_size	d_call	v_call	cdr3_aa	cdr3_nt
TRBJ2-4	many	TRBD1	TRBV14	CASSRRDRGTIQYF	TGTGCCAGCAGCCGCCGGGACAGGGGAACTATTCAGTACTTC
TRBJ2-7	many	.	TRBV20-1	CSARNSGATAKYF	TGCAGTGCTAGAAATTCGGGTGCGACAGCCAAGTACTTC
TRBJ2-1	many	.	TRBV29-1	CSVGTGFLGFNEQFF	TGCAGCGTTGGAACAGGGTTTCTGGGGTTCAATGAGCAGTTCTTC
TRBJ2-1	many	.	TRBV27	CASSLTRGSYNEQFF	TGTGCCAGCAGTCTGACCAGAGGCTCCTACAATGAGCAGTTCTTC
TRBJ1-4	many	.	TRBV28	CASSSLSIVATNEKLFF	TGTGCCAGCAGTTCACTCTCTATTGTCGCAACTAATGAAAAACTGTTTTTT
TRBJ1-3	many	TRBD1	TRBV12-3/TRBV12-4	CASQPGQGMVDRGNTIYF	TGTGCCAGCCAGCCGGGACAGGGTATGGTCGACCGTGGAAACACCATATATTTT
TRBJ2-3	many	TRBD1	TRBV9	CASSFSEVGQGYTDTQYF	TGTGCCAGCAGCTTCAGCGAGGTGGGACAGGGGTACACAGATACGCAGTATTTT
TRBJ2-4	many	TRBD1	TRBV10-3	CAISPGGSLQYF	TGTGCCATCAGTCCAGGGGGAAGCCTTCAGTACTTC
TRBJ1-1	many	.	TRBV12-3/TRBV12-4	CASSLRQKNTEAFF	TGTGCCAGCAGTTTGCGACAGAAGAACACTGAAGCTTTCTTT
TRBJ2-1	many	TRBD2	TRBV5-4	CASSFNSPGGNEQFF	TGTGCCAGCAGCTTCAACAGCCCGGGAGGGAATGAGCAGTTCTTC
TRBJ2-7	many	.	TRBV29-1	CSPRMGYEQYF	TGCAGCCCTAGGATGGGATACGAGCAGTACTTC
TRBJ2-4	many	.	TRBV12-3/TRBV12-4	CASSLGFLASKNIQYF	TGTGCCAGCAGTTTAGGGTTCCTAGCGTCCAAAAACATTCAGTACTTC
TRBJ2-5	many	.	TRBV5-5	CASSLASGVKETQYF	TGTGCCAGCAGCTTGGCGTCGGGGGTTAAAGAGACCCAGTACTTC
TRBJ2-6	many	.	TRBV6-5	CASSSTGVSGANVLTF	TGTGCCAGCAGTTCCACGGGGGTCTCTGGGGCCAACGTCCTGACTTTC
TRBJ2-7	many	.	TRBV5-1	CASSLAGGTYEQYF	TGCGCCAGCAGCTTGGCCGGCGGGACCTACGAGCAGTACTTC
TRBJ1-4	many	.	TRBV7-8	CASSSQQGSNEKLFF	TGTGCCAGCAGCTCCCAACAGGGCTCTAATGAAAAACTGTTTTTT
TRBJ2-7	.	.	TRBV14	CASSRGRSYEQYF	TGTGCCAGCAGCCGAGGGAGGTCCTACGAGCAGTACTTC
TRBJ2-7	.	TRBD2	TRBV5-1	CASSVASGSYEQYF	TGCGCCAGCAGCGTGGCTAGCGGCTCCTACGAGCAGTACTTC
TRBJ1-2	many	TRBD1	TRBV5-1	CASSLGQGIGGYTF	TGCGCCAGCAGCTTGGGACAGGGTATAGGTGGCTACACCTTC
TRBJ1-1	many	TRBD1	TRBV7-2	CASSDRGRGATEAFF	TGTGCCAGCAGCGACAGGGGGCGAGGGGCCACTGAAGCTTTCTTT
TRBJ1-1	many	TRBD1	TRBV12-3/TRBV12-4	CASRPRDRASDEAFF	TGTGCCAGCAGGCCCAGGGACAGGGCTTCTGATGAAGCTTTCTTT
TRBJ1-2	many	.	TRBV14	CASSLGVHYGYTF	TGTGCCAGCAGCCTAGGGGTCCACTATGGCTACACCTTC
TRBJ2-7	many	.	TRBV5-1	CASSLDGDPLTKQYF	TGCGCCAGCAGCTTGGATGGGGACCCCTTAACCAAGCAGTACTTC
TRBJ2-7	.	.	TRBV29-1	CSAEGQSYEQYF	TGCAGCGCCGAGGGGCAGTCCTACGAGCAGTACTTC
TRBJ1-1	many	.	TRBV6-5	CASKGNTEAFF	TGTGCCAGCAAAGGGAACACTGAAGCTTTCTTT
TRBJ2-5	few	.	TRBV5-1	CASSLGARGSETQYF	TGCGCCAGCAGCTTGGGGGCCAGGGGATCGGAGACCCAGTACTTC
TRBJ2-6	many	.	TRBV7-2	CASSLTPASNVLTF	TGTGCCAGCAGCTTAACCCCCGCCTCGAACGTCCTGACTTTC
TRBJ1-1	many	.	TRBV15	CATSSPLGAGNTEAFF	TGTGCCACCAGCAGCCCCTTAGGCGCGGGGAACACTGAAGCTTTCTTT
TRBJ2-5	many	TRBD2	TRBV20-1	CSSRRAGGSQETQYF	TGCAGCTCAAGGAGAGCGGGAGGGAGCCAAGAGACCCAGTACTTC
TRBJ2-7	many	.	TRBV20-1	CSARNQAGQVQYF	TGCAGTGCTAGAAACCAAGCGGGACAGGTGCAGTACTTC
TRBJ2-3	.	.	TRBV15	CATSRDTDTQYF	TGTGCTACCAGCAGAGATACAGATACGCAGTATTTT
TRBJ2-1	many	TRBD1	TRBV5-1	CASSLKTGGGPYNEQFF	TGCGCCAGCAGCTTAAAGACAGGGGGAGGCCCCTACAATGAGCAGTTCTTC
TRBJ1-1	many	TRBD1	TRBV7-9	CASSRRDRVVEAFF	TGTGCCAGCAGCAGGAGGGACAGGGTGGTTGAAGCTTTCTTT
TRBJ1-4	many	.	TRBV5-1	CASTKDTAEWEKLFF	TGCGCCAGCACCAAGGATACGGCAGAATGGGAAAAACTGTTTTTT
TRBJ2-7	many	TRBD2	TRBV6-6	CASREGRGRSYEQYF	TGTGCCAGCAGAGAGGGGAGGGGTCGGTCCTACGAGCAGTACTTC
TRBJ2-2	many	TRBD2	TRBV20-1	CSAQGWELAGDTGELFF	TGCAGTGCGCAGGGCTGGGAACTAGCGGGGGACACCGGGGAGCTGTTTTTT
TRBJ1-2	few	.	TRBV5-1	CASSLARVDGYTF	TGCGCCAGCAGCTTGGCAAGGGTGGATGGCTACACCTTC
TRBJ2-7	many	.	TRBV6-5	CASSTEQRGSYEQYF	TGTGCCAGCAGTACCGAGCAGAGGGGGTCCTACGAGCAGTACTTC
TRBJ2-1	many	.	TRBV20-1	CSADSRNNEQFF	TGCAGTGCCGACAGCCGAAACAATGAGCAGTTCTTC
TRBJ1-4	.	.	TRBV29-1	CIVAPSNEKLFF	TGCATCGTTGCTCCCAGTAATGAAAAACTGTTTTTT
TRBJ2-5	.	TRBD2	TRBV5-1	CASSPTSGQENQYF	TGCGCCAGCAGCCCTACTAGCGGACAAGAGAACCAGTACTTC
TRBJ2-2	few	.	TRBV11-2	CASSPARTTGELFF	TGTGCCAGCAGCCCAGCGAGGACGACGGGGGAGCTGTTTTTT
TRBJ2-3	.	.	TRBV5-1	CASSLELVPDTQYF	TGCGCCAGCAGCTTGGAACTAGTTCCAGATACGCAGTATTTT
TRBJ2-3	many	TRBD2	TRBV9	CASSVVVSGGPTDTQYF	TGTGCCAGCAGCGTAGTTGTTAGCGGGGGACCCACAGATACGCAGTATTTT
TRBJ2-5	many	TRBD2	TRBV5-1	CASSWTSGQETQYF	TGCGCCAGCAGCTGGACTAGCGGCCAAGAGACCCAGTACTTC
TRBJ1-2	.	.	TRBV20-1	CSARDRMGLYGYTF	TGCAGTGCTAGAGATCGTATGGGCCTCTATGGCTACACCTTC
TRBJ2-5	few	TRBD1	TRBV5-1	CASSSQGQGFETQYF	TGCGCCAGCAGTTCTCAAGGACAGGGGTTCGAGACCCAGTACTTC
TRBJ2-2	many	TRBD2	TRBV5-1	CASSFLPGTSGTPGAFF	TGCGCCAGCAGCTTCCTACCCGGGACTAGCGGAACACCGGGTGCCTTTTTT
TRBJ1-5	.	TRBD1	TRBV7-9	CASSAQGTQPQHF	TGTGCCAGCAGCGCACAGGGGACTCAGCCCCAGCATTTT
TRBJ2-7	many	.	TRBV10-3	CAISVNIYEQYF	TGTGCCATCAGTGTAAACATCTACGAGCAGTACTTC
TRBJ2-1	many	TRBD2	TRBV3-1	CASKLIAGESSYNEQFF	TGTGCCAGCAAACTTATAGCGGGGGAGAGCTCCTACAATGAGCAGTTCTTC
TRBJ1-1	many	.	TRBV3-1	CASSHADRNTEAFF	TGTGCCAGCAGCCATGCGGACAGAAACACTGAAGCTTTCTTT
TRBJ2-3	few	.	TRBV18	CASSPLSDPSTNTQYF	TGTGCCAGCTCACCACTGTCCGATCCGTCCACGAATACGCAGTATTTT
TRBJ2-1	many	.	TRBV7-2	CASRDTGTYNYNEQFF	TGTGCCAGCAGGGACACCGGGACATATAATTACAATGAGCAGTTCTTC
TRBJ2-1	many	.	TRBV5-1	CASRFQGSGYNEQFF	TGCGCCAGCAGGTTCCAGGGCAGCGGCTACAATGAGCAGTTCTTC
TRBJ2-1	many	.	TRBV7-9	CASSLNAGNEQFF	TGTGCCAGCAGCTTGAACGCGGGCAATGAGCAGTTCTTC
TRBJ1-4	few	.	TRBV5-1	CASSRTYQTGNEKLFF	TGCGCCAGCAGCCGCACCTACCAGACGGGTAATGAAAAACTGTTTTTT
TRBJ2-3	many	.	TRBV20-1	CSATKTSTDTQYF	TGCAGTGCAACGAAGACTAGCACAGATACGCAGTATTTT
TRBJ1-5	many	.	TRBV20-1	CSARQTENQPQHF	TGCAGTGCTAGACAGACAGAAAATCAGCCCCAGCATTTT
TRBJ1-4	many	.	TRBV5-1	CASSGQGFLSTNEKLFF	TGCGCCAGCAGCGGCCAGGGGTTCCTTTCAACTAATGAAAAACTGTTTTTT